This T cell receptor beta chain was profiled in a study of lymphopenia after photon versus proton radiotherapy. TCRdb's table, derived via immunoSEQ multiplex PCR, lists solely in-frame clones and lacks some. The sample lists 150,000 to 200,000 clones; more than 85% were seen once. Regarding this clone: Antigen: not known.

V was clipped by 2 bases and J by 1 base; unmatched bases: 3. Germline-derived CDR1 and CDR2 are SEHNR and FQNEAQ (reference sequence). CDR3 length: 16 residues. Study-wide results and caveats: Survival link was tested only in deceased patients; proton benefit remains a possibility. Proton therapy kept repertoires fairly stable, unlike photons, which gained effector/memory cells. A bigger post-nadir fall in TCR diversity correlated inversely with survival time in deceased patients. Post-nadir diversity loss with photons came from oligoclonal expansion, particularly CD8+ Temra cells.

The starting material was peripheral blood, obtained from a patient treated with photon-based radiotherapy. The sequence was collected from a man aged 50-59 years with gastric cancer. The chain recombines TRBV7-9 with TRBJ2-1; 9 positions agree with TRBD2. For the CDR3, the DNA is TGTGCCAGCAGCTTATCGAGCGGGAGGTCCTACAATGAGCAGTTCTTC. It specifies CASSLSSGRSYNEQFF.